These 3 T cell receptor beta chains share one sample of origin, sequenced in a study of cytomegalovirus exposure and HLA in healthy donors. A multiplex PCR was run with 60 Vbeta primers and 13 Jbeta primers. Profiled with immunoSEQ multiplex PCR; TCRdb holds only in-frame clones, not every one. The sample carries about 120,000 clones, under 80% recorded once. The sample was PBMCs. These receptors were taken from a man aged 55 to 69 in good health and CMV-seropositive.

The genes are TRBV9 and TRBJ2-7, with TRBD1 matching 10 bases. Germline CDR1 is SGDLS and CDR2 is YYNGEE. Germline trimming cut 2 bases from V and 2 bases from J; bases unmatched to any gene: 1. CDR3 length: 14 amino acids. CDR3 DNA: TGTGCCAGCAGCGTCGGGACAGGGGCCTACGAGCAGTACTTC. Amino acid sequence: CASSVGTGAYEQYF.

This clone appeared a single time. The chain is built from TRBV27 and TRBJ2-3; 7 bases map to TRBD2. Germline V gene data show CDR1 as MNHEY and CDR2 as SMNVEV (reference sequence). CDR3 length equals 14 residues. V shed 3 bases, J shed 5 bases, and the junction held 5 bases outside the gene matches. This CDR3 is CASSFGTTGDTQYF. The CDR3 DNA sequence: TGTGCCAGCAGTTTCGGGACTACGGGAGATACGCAGTATTTT.

This chain connects TRBV7-9 to TRBJ2-5; 7 bases line up with TRBD1. In germline, CDR1 is SEHNR, CDR2 FQNEAQ (reference sequence). The CDR3 loop spans 15 amino acids. V was pared by 3 bases and J by 1 base, with 5 bases of the junction left unmatched. As DNA, the CDR3 is TGTGCCAGCAGCTTGAGGGGACAGCGCCAAGAGACCCAGTACTTC. Translating gives CASSLRGQRQETQYF.